Listed below are T cell receptor gamma chains from one sample, sequenced in a study of fetal and pediatric gammadelta thymocytes. TCRdb processed the reads again with the CATT caller. Among 250 to 300 gamma-chain clones listed, 4.7% were seen once. Source material: Vgamma9Vdelta2 gamma-delta T cells from the thymus. These receptors were collected from a human fetus. Each CDR3 is given with its conserved first and last residue. Size values are once, few and many counts, or a class for expanded clones, and some rows have none.

length	size	J	V	CDR3	DNA
14	large	TRGJP1	TRGV2	CATWDGPTGWFKIF	TGTGCCACCTGGGACGGGCCCACTGGTTGGTTCAAGATATTT
13	large	TRGJP1	TRGV8	CATWDRAGWFKIF	TGTGCCACCTGGGATAGAGCTGGTTGGTTCAAGATATTT
16	large	TRGJP	TRGV9	CALWEGKELGKKIKVF	TGTGCCTTGTGGGAGGGCAAAGAGTTGGGCAAAAAAATCAAGGTATTT
12	large	TRGJ1/TRGJ2	TRGV9	CALWEVYYKKLF	TGTGCCTTGTGGGAGGTCTATTATAAGAAACTCTTT
12	medium-sized	TRGJ1/TRGJ2	TRGV2	CATWDGYYKKLF	TGTGCCACCTGGGACGGTTATTATAAGAAACTCTTT
16	large	TRGJP	TRGV9	CALWEDQELGKKIKVF	TGTGCCTTGTGGGAAGATCAAGAGTTGGGCAAAAAAATCAAGGTATTT
9	large	TRGJ1/TRGJ2	TRGV8	CATWDKKLF	TGTGCCACCTGGGATAAGAAACTCTTT
16	large	TRGJP	TRGV9	CALWLTIELGKKIKVF	TGTGCCTTGTGGCTAACAATCGAGTTGGGCAAAAAAATCAAGGTATTT
12	large	TRGJP1	TRGV10	CAAWDSGWFKIF	TGTGCTGCGTGGGATTCTGGTTGGTTCAAGATATTT
15	large	TRGJP	TRGV9	CALWDYELGKKIKVF	TGTGCCTTGTGGGACTACGAGTTGGGCAAAAAAATCAAGGTATTT
17	medium-sized	TRGJP	TRGV9	CALWEDKQELGKKIKVF	TGTGCCTTGTGGGAGGACAAGCAAGAGTTGGGCAAAAAAATCAAGGTATTT
11	large	TRGJP1	TRGV10	CAAWTGWFKIF	TGTGCTGCGTGGACTGGTTGGTTCAAGATATTT
14	large	TRGJ1/TRGJ2	TRGV2	CATWDATRYYKKLF	TGTGCCACCTGGGACGCGACTAGATATTATAAGAAACTCTTT
11	large	TRGJ1/TRGJ2	TRGV8	CATWDYYKKLF	TGTGCCACCTGGGATTATTATAAGAAACTCTTT
12	large	TRGJ1/TRGJ2	TRGV9	CALWEVYYKKLF	TGTGCCTTGTGGGAGGTTTATTATAAGAAACTCTTT
15	hyperexpanded	TRGJP	TRGV9	CALWEVELGKKIKVF	TGTGCCTTGTGGGAGGTAGAGTTGGGCAAAAAAATCAAGGTATTT
15	hyperexpanded	TRGJP	TRGV9	CALWEQELGKKIKVF	TGTGCCTTGTGGGAGCAAGAGTTGGGCAAAAAAATCAAGGTATTT
15	large	TRGJP1	TRGV10	CAAWGGYTTGWFKIF	TGTGCTGCGTGGGGAGGGTATACCACTGGTTGGTTCAAGATATTT
17	large	TRGJP	TRGV9	CALWEVNAELGKKIKVF	TGTGCCTTGTGGGAGGTCAACGCAGAGTTGGGCAAAAAAATCAAGGTATTT
14	-	TRGJP1	TRGV10	CAAWDYKGGWFKIF	TGTGCTGCGTGGGATTATAAGGGTGGTTGGTTCAAGATATTT
13	large	TRGJP1	TRGV10	CAAWDYTGWFKIF	TGTGCTGCGTGGGATTATACTGGTTGGTTCAAGATATTT
13	large	TRGJP1	TRGV9	CALWETTGWFKIF	TGTGCCTTGTGGGAGACCACTGGTTGGTTCAAGATATTT
17	large	TRGJP	TRGV9	CALWEVGQELGKKIKVF	TGTGCCTTGTGGGAGGTAGGGCAAGAGTTGGGCAAAAAAATCAAGGTATTT
16	large	TRGJP	TRGV9	CALWDRQELGKKIKVF	TGTGCCTTGTGGGACCGGCAAGAGTTGGGCAAAAAAATCAAGGTATTT
12	large	TRGJ1/TRGJ2	TRGV4	CATWDGHYKKLF	TGTGCCACCTGGGATGGGCATTATAAGAAACTCTTT
14	large	TRGJP1	TRGV8	CATWDNTTGWFKIF	TGTGCCACCTGGGATAATACCACTGGTTGGTTCAAGATATTT
9	large	TRGJP1	TRGV9	CTTGWFKIF	TGCACCACTGGTTGGTTCAAGATATTT
13	large	TRGJ1/TRGJ2	TRGV9	CALWELNYYKKLF	TGTGCCTTGTGGGAGCTGAATTATTATAAGAAACTCTTT
15	hyperexpanded	TRGJP1	TRGV9	CALWEVHTTGWFKIF	TGTGCCTTGTGGGAGGTGCATACCACTGGTTGGTTCAAGATATTT
15	large	TRGJP	TRGV9	CALWEPKLGKKIKVF	TGTGCCTTGTGGGAGCCAAAGTTGGGCAAAAAAATCAAGGTATTT
16	large	TRGJP1	TRGV3	CATWDRLYTTGWFKIF	TGTGCCACCTGGGACAGGCTATATACCACTGGTTGGTTCAAGATATTT
12	large	TRGJP1	TRGV8	CATWGTGWFKIF	TGTGCCACCTGGGGCACTGGTTGGTTCAAGATATTT
13	large	TRGJP	TRGV9	CALQELGKKIKVF	TGTGCCTTGCAAGAGTTGGGCAAAAAAATCAAGGTATTT
12	large	TRGJ1/TRGJ2	TRGV9	CALWEVYYKKLF	TGTGCCTTGTGGGAGGTGTATTATAAGAAACTCTTT
14	large	TRGJP1	TRGV9	CALWEDTTGWFKIF	TGTGCCTTGTGGGAGGATACCACTGGTTGGTTCAAGATATTT
14	large	TRGJP1	TRGV9	CALWEPFTGWFKIF	TGTGCCTTGTGGGAGCCTTTCACTGGTTGGTTCAAGATATTT
14	medium-sized	TRGJP1	TRGV9	CALWEYTTGWFKIF	TGTGCCTTGTGGGAGTATACCACTGGTTGGTTCAAGATATTT
13	large	TRGJP1	TRGV9	CALWDTTGWFKIF	TGTGCCTTGTGGGATACCACTGGTTGGTTCAAGATATTT
14	large	TRGJP	TRGV8	CATWEELGKKIKVF	TGTGCCACCTGGGAAGAGTTGGGCAAAAAAATCAAGGTATTT
14	large	TRGJP1	TRGV9	CALYFNTTGWFKIF	TGTGCCTTGTACTTCAATACCACTGGTTGGTTCAAGATATTT
10	large	TRGJP1	TRGV10	CAAWGWFKIF	TGTGCTGCGTGGGGTTGGTTCAAGATATTT
15	hyperexpanded	TRGJP1	TRGV4	CATWDGLTTGWFKIF	TGTGCCACCTGGGATGGGCTTACCACTGGTTGGTTCAAGATATTT
13	large	TRGJ1/TRGJ2	TRGV9	CALWEVPFYKKLF	TGTGCCTTGTGGGAGGTGCCTTTTTATAAGAAACTCTTT
13	large	TRGJP1	TRGV10	CAAWDSTGWFKIF	TGTGCTGCGTGGGATTCCACTGGTTGGTTCAAGATATTT
12	large	TRGJ1/TRGJ2	TRGV9	CALWEPYYKKLF	TGTGCCTTGTGGGAGCCTTATTATAAGAAACTCTTT
17	few	TRGJP	TRGV9	CALWEAPEELGKKIKVF	TGTGCCTTGTGGGAGGCGCCCGAAGAGTTGGGCAAAAAAATCAAGGTATTT
13	hyperexpanded	TRGJP1	TRGV8	CATWDTTGWFKIF	TGTGCCACCTGGGATACCACTGGTTGGTTCAAGATATTT
10	large	TRGJ1/TRGJ2	TRGV8	CATWDYKKLF	TGTGCCACCTGGGATTATAAGAAACTCTTT
9	medium-sized	TRGJP1	TRGV4	CTTGWFKIF	TGTACCACTGGTTGGTTCAAGATATTT
12	large	TRGJ1/TRGJ2	TRGV9	CALWENYYKKLF	TGTGCCTTGTGGGAGAATTATTATAAGAAACTCTTT
13	large	TRGJP1	TRGV11	CACWITTGWFKIF	TGTGCCTGCTGGATTACCACTGGTTGGTTCAAGATATTT